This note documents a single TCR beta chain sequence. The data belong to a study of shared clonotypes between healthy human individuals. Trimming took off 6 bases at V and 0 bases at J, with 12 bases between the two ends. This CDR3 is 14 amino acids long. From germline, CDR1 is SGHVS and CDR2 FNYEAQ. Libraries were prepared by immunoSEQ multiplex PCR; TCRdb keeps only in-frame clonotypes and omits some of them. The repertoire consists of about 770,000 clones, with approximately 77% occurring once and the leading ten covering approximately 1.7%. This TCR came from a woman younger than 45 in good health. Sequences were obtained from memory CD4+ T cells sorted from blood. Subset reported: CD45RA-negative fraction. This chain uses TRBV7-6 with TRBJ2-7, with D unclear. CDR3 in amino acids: CASRSQASSYEQYF. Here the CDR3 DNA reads TGTGCCAGCAGATCCCAGGCTAGCTCCTACGAGCAGTACTTC.